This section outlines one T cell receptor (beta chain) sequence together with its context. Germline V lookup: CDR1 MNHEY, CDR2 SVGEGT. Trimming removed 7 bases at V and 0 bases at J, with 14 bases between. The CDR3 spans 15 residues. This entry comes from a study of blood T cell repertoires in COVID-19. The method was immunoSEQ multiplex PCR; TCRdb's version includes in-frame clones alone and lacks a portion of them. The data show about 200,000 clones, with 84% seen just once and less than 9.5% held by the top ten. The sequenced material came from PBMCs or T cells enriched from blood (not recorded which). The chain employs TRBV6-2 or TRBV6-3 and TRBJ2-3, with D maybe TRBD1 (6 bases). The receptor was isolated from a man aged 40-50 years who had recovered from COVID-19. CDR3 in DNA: TGTGCCAGCACCCCCACAGGGATTAGCACAGATACGCAGTATTTT. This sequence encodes CASTPTGISTDTQYF.